This T cell receptor beta chain was documented in a study of T cells in Graves' hyperthyroidism and ophthalmopathy. Points from the study as a whole: Most thyroid clonotypes that were expanded above 0.001 also turned up in blood.

Amplified TCR beta CDR3 regions came from RNA transcripts. A first-round RT-PCR of the TCR CDR3 used the HTBI primer set. In TCRdb, the multiplex PCR reads were re-called with MiXCR into one record per CDR3 protein. The sample carries fewer than 650,000 distinct CDR3 sequences, approximately 15% recorded once. A word on this clonotype: Its antigen is not identified.

Newly diagnosed hyperthyroidism patients aged 18 to 65 years had disease lasting under 2 months. The CDR3 has 14 amino acids. Trimming took 4 bases from V and 5 from J; bases not matched to a gene: 3. CDR1 is MNHEY, CDR2 SMNVEV, per germline (reference sequence). The chain employs TRBV27 and TRBJ2-1, with TRBD2 matching 9 bases. Sequenced: blood. The TCR comes from a young woman with Graves' hyperthyroidism that later progressed to Graves' ophthalmopathy. The CDR3, as DNA: TGTGCCAGCAGTTGGGCTAGCGGGAACAATGAGCAGTTCTTC. Protein: CASSWASGNNEQFF.